Presented here are 30 T cell receptor beta chains from one specimen sequenced in a study of cytomegalovirus exposure and HLA in healthy donors. 13 Jbeta primers and 60 Vbeta primers were used for the PCR. This table comes from immunoSEQ multiplex PCR, and its TCRdb copy is limited to in-frame clones, with some not included. The sample has 150,000 to 200,000 clones, roughly 79% seen once. Sequenced input: PBMCs. The origin of the receptors is a man between 25 and 39 years old in good health and CMV-seronegative.

This chain joins TRBV5-5 and TRBJ2-7; 12 bases agree with TRBD1. From germline, CDR1 is SGHKS and CDR2 YYEKEE (reference sequence). The CDR3 loop spans 18 amino acids. The V segment lost 4 bases and the J segment 8 bases; nucleotides outside the gene matches: 19. The CDR3 sequence is CASSMGQGASGLVRKQYF. The CDR3 DNA follows: TGTGCCAGCAGCATGGGACAGGGGGCCTCGGGACTAGTACGAAAGCAGTACTTC.

This rearrangement joins TRBV7-9 to TRBJ2-1, with D maybe TRBD2 (5 bases). V lost 1 base and J 1 base, leaving 14 bases between the germline ends. The CDR3 is 17 residues long. The germline V gene encodes CDR1 SEHNR and CDR2 FQNEAQ (reference sequence). CDR3 protein: CASSLGRSTESYNEQFF. In nucleotides, the CDR3 is TGTGCCAGCAGCTTAGGGAGGTCTACCGAGTCCTACAATGAGCAGTTCTTC. Full variable domain (outside the CDR3, taken from reference TRBV7-9 and TRBJ2-1): DTGVSQNPRHKITKRGQNVTFRCDPISEHNRLYWYRQTLGQGPEFLTYFQNEAQLEKSRLLSDRFSAERPKGSFSTLEIQRTEQGDSAMYLCASSLGRSTESYNEQFFGPGTRLTVL.

The rearrangement uses TRBV9 and TRBJ2-1; TRBD2 matches 9 bases. With V trimmed by 0 bases and J by 2 bases, 6 bases remained unmatched. CDR3 length: 17 amino acids. The germline gives CDR1 SGDLS, CDR2 YYNGEE. This CDR3 is CASSVGPGLATYNEQFF. The CDR3 DNA sequence: TGTGCCAGCAGCGTAGGTCCGGGACTAGCCACCTACAATGAGCAGTTCTTC.

This rearrangement joins TRBV11-2 to TRBJ2-7, with 12 bases lining up with TRBD2. V trimming: 1 base; J trimming: 7 bases; junction bases outside the gene matches: 2. CDR1 and CDR2 (germline): SGHAT, FQNNGV. This CDR3 has 14 residues. The chain's CDR3 is CASSLGLAGGEQYF. The CDR3 DNA reads as TGTGCCAGCAGCTTAGGCCTAGCGGGAGGGGAGCAGTACTTC.

This chain uses TRBV11-3 with TRBJ1-2; D is possibly TRBD1 (5 bases). The CDR3 runs 14 residues. The ends were cut back, 3 bases at V and 0 bases at J, with 8 bases in the middle. Germline V gene lookup returns CDR1 SGHNT and CDR2 YENEEA. In nucleotides, the CDR3 is TGTGCCAGCAGCTTGACAGAGACTAACTATGGCTACACCTTC. The encoded protein is CASSLTETNYGYTF.

Comment on this clone: Other DNA sequences in this sample translate to the same CDR3. The chain is built from TRBV5-6 and TRBJ1-5; possibly TRBD1 for D (6 bases). The germline V and J ends were trimmed by 3 bases and 2 bases, with 9 bases remaining between them. The V gene's germline CDR1 is SGHDT and CDR2 YYEEEE. CDR3 length: 14 amino acids. This CDR3 reads CASSSRQGNQPQHF. DNA of the CDR3: TGTGCCAGCAGCTCGAGACAGGGCAATCAGCCCCAGCATTTT.

The chain links TRBV4-2 to TRBJ1-4; D remains unclear. Between the trimmed V and J ends, which lost 0 bases and 0 bases, there was a span of 8 bases. CDR1 is LGHNA and CDR2 is YNFKEQ in the germline V gene. The CDR3 length is 16 residues. The DNA of the CDR3 is TGTGCCAGCAGCCAAGAGGGCTCTTCAACTAATGAAAAACTGTTTTTT. Its protein product is CASSQEGSSTNEKLFF.

In this sample, this clone turned up a few times. The V call is TRBV6-5, the J call TRBJ1-2; D is ambiguous. This CDR3 spans 15 amino acids. V lost 5 bases, J lost 6 bases, and 19 bases lay in between. CDR1 and CDR2 (germline): MNHEY, SVGAGI. CDR3 nucleotides: TGTGCCAGCAGTGCCCGCCCGGGTAGAGGGAATGGCTACACCTTC. Translated, it gives CASSARPGRGNGYTF.

The V and J genes are TRBV5-1 and TRBJ2-3, with D hard to call. This CDR3 contains 12 residues. Germline-derived CDR1 and CDR2 are SGHRS and YFSETQ. Trimming stripped 0 bases from V and 4 bases from J, with 3 bases between. The chain's CDR3 is CASSLGADTQYF. Here the CDR3 DNA reads TGCGCCAGCAGCTTGGGAGCAGATACGCAGTATTTT. The variable domain in full, completed from reference TRBV5-1 and TRBJ2-3, reads KAGVTQTPRYLIKTRGQQVTLSCSPISGHRSVSWYQQTPGQGLQFLFEYFSETQRNKGNFPGRFSGRQFSNSRSEMNVSTLELGDSALYLCASSLGADTQYFGPGTRLTVL.

V is TRBV2 and J is TRBJ2-5; 7 bases are shared with TRBD1. The CDR3 contains 14 residues. CDR1 is SNHLY and CDR2 is FYNNEI in the germline V gene. J lost 5 bases, V lost 6 bases, and 9 bases had no gene match. CDR3 bases: TGTGCCAGCAGCCTGACAGGGCCAGGGGAGACCCAGTACTTC. It encodes CASSLTGPGETQYF.

The chain uses TRBV28 and TRBJ1-1; D is unresolved. Germline CDR1 and CDR2: MDHEN and SYDVKM. V lost 9 bases and J 3 bases, leaving 8 bases between the germline ends. The CDR3 loop spans 11 amino acids. The CDR3 region has the DNA TGTGCCAGTAAGGGAGACACTGAAGCTTTCTTT. Amino acid sequence: CASKGDTEAFF.

This clone was recorded a few times. The chain has TRBV2 and TRBJ2-6; TRBD1 might be the D (5 bases). This CDR3 spans 16 amino acids. Germline lookup yields CDR1 SNHLY and CDR2 FYNNEI. V lost 1 base, J lost 4 bases, and 11 bases lay in between. CDR3: CASSEEGVSGANVLTF. The CDR3 nucleotides are TGTGCCAGCAGTGAAGAAGGGGTCTCCGGGGCCAACGTCCTGACTTTC.

This chain connects TRBV11-2 to TRBJ2-1; 11 bases align to TRBD1. CDR1 SGHAT and CDR2 FQNNGV come from the germline V gene. The CDR3 is 14 amino acids. V gave up 5 bases and J gave up 6 bases; unmatched junction bases: 3. The CDR3 nucleotides read TGTGCCAGCAGCGCCGGGACAGGGGGCAATGAGCAGTTCTTC. Residues: CASSAGTGGNEQFF.

This clone was counted between two and nine times. This CDR3 reads CASSLSRDRADTQYF. The DNA of the CDR3 is TGTGCCAGCAGCTTATCGCGGGACAGGGCAGATACGCAGTATTTT. J is TRBJ2-3 and V is TRBV11-2; 9 bases fit TRBD1. This CDR3 contains 15 residues. J gave up 4 bases and V 2 bases, and 4 bases lay outside the gene matches. CDR1 and CDR2 from the germline V gene are SGHAT and FQNNGV.

The chain links TRBV7-6 to TRBJ2-2, with 10 bases identical to TRBD1. The V and J ends lost 5 bases and 7 bases, in that order; junction bases with no gene match: 13. CDR1 SGHVS and CDR2 FNYEAQ come from the germline V gene. This CDR3 is 17 amino acids long. CDR3 sequence (DNA): TGTGCCAGCAGCAACCAACCGGGACAGGGGTATAACGGGGAGCTGTTTTTT. Translation gives CASSNQPGQGYNGELFF.

The rearrangement joins TRBV4-1 to TRBJ2-5; maybe TRBD2 (5 bases). CDR3 length: 16 amino acids. Germline V gene sequence: CDR1 MGHRA, CDR2 YSYEKL. The V and J ends lost 3 bases and 0 bases respectively, with 14 bases between them. Written as DNA, the CDR3 is TGCGCCAGCAGCCAGCTCAGTGGGCGGGACCAAGAGACCCAGTACTTC. Translated: CASSQLSGRDQETQYF.

This clone was seen a few times. This chain connects TRBV19 to TRBJ2-7; TRBD1 matches 7 bases. Unmatched junction bases numbered 9, after V lost 5 bases and J lost 2 bases. Germline lookup yields CDR1 LNHDA and CDR2 SQIVND (reference sequence). This CDR3 is built from 15 residues. For the CDR3, the DNA is TGTGCCAGTAGTCTATCGGACAGGACCCCCTACGAGCAGTACTTC. It specifies CASSLSDRTPYEQYF.

V is TRBV5-1 and J is TRBJ2-7; D gene unclear. This CDR3 has 12 residues. V was trimmed by 0 bases and J by 3 bases, leaving 4 bases between them. CDR1 SGHRS and CDR2 YFSETQ come from the germline V gene. The DNA of the CDR3 is TGCGCCAGCAGCTTGGGCGACTACGAGCAGTACTTC. Translating it yields CASSLGDYEQYF.

The count of this clone is one. V usage is TRBV6-6 and J usage is TRBJ1-5, with a tentative D call TRBD1 (5 bases). Trimming took 7 bases from V and 4 from J, leaving 17 bases between them. The CDR3 is 15 residues long. Germline V gives CDR1 MNHNY, CDR2 SVGAGI (reference sequence). The CDR3 DNA follows: TGTGCCAGCAAAGGCCAGGGAATAGAGAATCAGCCCCAGCATTTT. Translated, it gives CASKGQGIENQPQHF.

V and J are TRBV9 and TRBJ1-2; possibly TRBD1 for D (6 bases). There are 17 residues in the CDR3. In germline, CDR1 is SGDLS, CDR2 YYNGEE. V was pared by 0 bases and J by 1 base, with 16 bases between. In DNA, the CDR3 is TGTGCCAGCAGCGTAGGTGGGGGGGCAGGGGTTAACTATGGCTACACCTTC. Protein product: CASSVGGGAGVNYGYTF.

The CDR3 coding sequence is TGTGCCAGTAGTATAGAAAAATTTGGCGGAGGACTAGCGGGAGTCAGCACAGATACGCAGTATTTT. The encoded protein is CASSIEKFGGGLAGVSTDTQYF. This chain links TRBV19 with TRBJ2-3; 13 nucleotides match TRBD2. Germline CDR1 LNHDA, CDR2 SQIVND (reference sequence). CDR3 length: 22 residues. V dropped 0 bases and J dropped 0; count of bases not matched to a gene: 15. The full variable domain, in which reference TRBV19 and TRBJ2-3 provide the parts outside the CDR3, is DGGITQSPKYLFRKEGQNVTLSCEQNLNHDAMYWYRQDPGQGLRLIYYSQIVNDFQKGDIAEGYSVSREKKESFPLTVTSAQKNPTAFYLCASSIEKFGGGLAGVSTDTQYFGPGTRLTVL.

The chain carries TRBV5-1 and TRBJ2-1; maybe TRBD1 (6 bases). V dropped 4 bases and J dropped 6 bases, with 14 bases sitting between them. The CDR3 runs 14 residues. Germline CDR1 SGHRS, CDR2 YFSETQ. CDR3 region: CASSIQGGGNEQFF. The CDR3 coding sequence is TGCGCCAGCAGCATACAGGGCGGAGGCAATGAGCAGTTCTTC.

This chain links TRBV11-3 with TRBJ2-5, with D perhaps TRBD2 (6 bases). V was pared by 4 bases and J by 1 base, with 7 bases between. CDR1 is SGHNT and CDR2 is YENEEA in the germline V gene. The length of the CDR3 is 13 residues. CDR3 in amino acids: CASSSEGQETQYF. The CDR3 nucleotides are TGTGCCAGCAGCTCGGAGGGCCAAGAGACCCAGTACTTC.

This clone was seen a handful of times. This chain connects TRBV7-9 to TRBJ1-1; D is uncertain. Germline V lookup: CDR1 SEHNR, CDR2 FQNEAQ (reference sequence). CDR3 length: 11 amino acids. Trimming removed 1 base from V and 8 bases from J, with 5 bases in between. In DNA, the CDR3 is TGTGCCAGCAGCTTAGGGAGGGAAGCTTTCTTT. This encodes CASSLGREAFF.

V gene TRBV19 combines with J gene TRBJ2-1, with 10 nucleotides matching TRBD2. The V segment lost 10 bases and the J segment 0 bases; nucleotides outside the gene matches: 3. The germline CDR1 and CDR2 sequences are LNHDA and SQIVND (reference sequence). The CDR3 extends over 14 amino acids. The CDR3 DNA reads as TGTGCCATCGCTAGCGGGAGCTCCTACAATGAGCAGTTCTTC. Translation gives CAIASGSSYNEQFF. Combining the CDR3 with reference TRBV19 and TRBJ2-1 gives the whole variable domain DGGITQSPKYLFRKEGQNVTLSCEQNLNHDAMYWYRQDPGQGLRLIYYSQIVNDFQKGDIAEGYSVSREKKESFPLTVTSAQKNPTAFYLCAIASGSSYNEQFFGPGTRLTVL.

The genes are TRBV5-4 and TRBJ2-7; 9 nucleotides agree with TRBD1. The CDR3 loop spans 15 amino acids. V was pared by 4 bases and J by 5 bases, with 10 bases of the junction left unmatched. Germline V gene data show CDR1 as SGHNT and CDR2 as YYREEE (reference sequence). The CDR3 reads CASSGDTGGADEQYF. CDR3 nucleotides: TGTGCCAGCAGCGGGGACACAGGGGGCGCGGACGAGCAGTACTTC.

The chain uses TRBV28 and TRBJ2-2; D is unclear. The germline V gene encodes CDR1 MDHEN and CDR2 SYDVKM. The V end was cut by 5 bases, the J end by 7 bases, with 14 bases between. This CDR3 comprises 14 residues. The CDR3 DNA reads TGTGCCAGCAGTCTTTATGGATCGGGCGGGGAGCTGTTTTTT. Its protein product is CASSLYGSGGELFF. Full variable domain (remainder filled in from reference TRBV28 and TRBJ2-2): DVKVTQSSRYLVKRTGEKVFLECVQDMDHENMFWYRQDPGLGLRLIYFSYDVKMKEKGDIPEGYSVSREKKERFSLILESASTNQTSMYLCASSLYGSGGELFFGEGSRLTVL.

This clone has more than one count but fewer than ten. This sequence joins TRBV27 and TRBJ2-7; TRBD2 might be the D (6 bases). Trimming removed 4 bases from V and 2 bases from J, with 15 bases in between. CDR3 length: 15 amino acids. The germline gives CDR1 MNHEY, CDR2 SMNVEV (reference sequence). DNA of the CDR3: TGTGCCAGCAGTTCTACCGGGACTGGAGCCTACGAGCAGTACTTC. Translation gives CASSSTGTGAYEQYF.

J is TRBJ1-4 and V is TRBV2; D unresolved. The CDR3 length is 12 residues. Deletions cut 8 bases from V and 8 bases from J, with 12 bases between. Germline values: CDR1 SNHLY, CDR2 FYNNEI. Here the CDR3 DNA reads TGTGCCAGCGGGCCTCCGGGGGAAAAACTGTTTTTT. Protein product: CASGPPGEKLFF.

This clone was counted a single time. The CDR3 here is CASSRGLAGRVDTQYF. The CDR3 bases are TGCGCCAGCAGCAGAGGACTAGCGGGCCGGGTAGATACGCAGTATTTT. J is TRBJ2-3 and V is TRBV5-1; 11 positions agree with TRBD2. Germline trimming cut 4 bases from V and 5 bases from J; bases unmatched to any gene: 9. This CDR3 comprises 16 residues. Germline-derived CDR1 and CDR2 are SGHRS and YFSETQ.